Listed below are T cell receptor beta chains from one sample, sequenced in a study of sequential checkpoint blockade in melanoma. Profiling relied on immunoSEQ multiplex PCR, and the TCRdb table lists in-frame clones only, not all of them. This repertoire shows 5,000 to 7,500 clones, approximately 50% found once; its top ten account for about 41%. This sample comprised CD8+ T cells sorted from blood (inferred from file names), obtained from a patient given nivolumab and ipilimumab in sequence. These receptors all come from a human donor with melanoma. Both conserved end residues are part of each CDR3. A D gene is named only where the DNA matches it firmly. Not all rows give a size; the values are once, few, many and, for expanded clones, a class.

TRBJ1-2,-,-,TRBV28,CASSRDRNYGYTF,TGTGCCAGCAGCCGAGACAGGAACTATGGCTACACCTTC
TRBJ2-1,TRBD1,-,TRBV7-9,CASSHRQGAGNEQFF,TGTGCCAGCAGCCATCGACAGGGGGCAGGGAATGAGCAGTTCTTC
TRBJ2-2,TRBD2,few,TRBV7-6,CASSLAYKIETGGLNTGELFF,TGTGCCAGCAGCTTAGCGTATAAGATCGAGACGGGGGGTCTGAACACCGGGGAGCTGTTTTTT
TRBJ2-1,TRBD1,-,TRBV27,CASSSGTGNEQFF,TGTGCCAGCAGTTCCGGGACAGGCAATGAGCAGTTCTTC
TRBJ2-3,-,few,TRBV6-4,CASSDSATDTQYF,TGTGCCAGCAGTGACTCGGCCACAGATACGCAGTATTTT
TRBJ2-3,TRBD2,-,TRBV4-2,CASSQDGLAGVGDTQYF,TGTGCCAGCAGCCAAGATGGACTAGCGGGGGTGGGAGATACGCAGTATTTT
TRBJ1-5,TRBD1,-,TRBV6-1,CASHRRGTSNQPQHF,TGTGCCAGCCATCGCAGGGGGACGAGCAATCAGCCCCAGCATTTT
TRBJ1-4,-,-,TRBV5-6,CASSFERQLANEKLFF,TGTGCCAGCAGCTTTGAGAGACAGTTAGCTAATGAAAAACTGTTTTTT
TRBJ2-2,-,-,TRBV6-4,CASSEGRGEETGELFF,TGTGCCAGCAGTGAAGGCAGGGGAGAGGAAACCGGGGAGCTGTTTTTT
TRBJ1-1,-,once,TRBV6-5,CASSSFGGTEAFF,TGTGCCAGCAGCTCCTTCGGCGGTACTGAAGCTTTCTTT
TRBJ2-2,TRBD1,few,TRBV7-9,CASSRGQGRSGELFF,TGTGCCAGCAGTCGAGGACAGGGGAGGTCCGGGGAGCTGTTTTTT
TRBJ1-1,-,-,TRBV9,CASSVAAGLNTEAFF,TGTGCCAGCAGCGTAGCTGCAGGTTTGAACACTGAAGCTTTCTTT
TRBJ2-7,TRBD1,-,TRBV5-1,CASSPGVGQGAPYEQYF,TGCGCCAGCAGCCCGGGGGTTGGGCAGGGGGCCCCCTACGAGCAGTACTTC
TRBJ1-5,-,-,TRBV28,CASSWEINQPQHF,TGTGCCAGCAGTTGGGAGATAAATCAGCCCCAGCATTTT
TRBJ2-4,TRBD1,-,TRBV28,CASSLRAGGRLGNIQYF,TGTGCCAGCAGTTTAAGGGCAGGGGGACGGTTAGGGAACATTCAGTACTTC
TRBJ2-1,-,-,TRBV6-5,CASRAEGGAYNEQFF,TGTGCCAGCAGGGCCGAGGGCGGGGCCTACAATGAGCAGTTCTTC
TRBJ1-4,TRBD1,-,TRBV4-1,CASSDRDRGETTEKLFF,TGCGCCAGCAGCGACCGGGACAGGGGAGAGACTACTGAAAAACTGTTTTTT
TRBJ1-1,-,-,TRBV9,CASSDLRNTEAFF,TGTGCCAGCTCCGATCTACGGAACACTGAAGCTTTCTTT
TRBJ2-3,-,-,TRBV30,CAWSVQGAGTDTQYF,TGTGCCTGGAGTGTACAAGGGGCCGGCACAGATACGCAGTATTTT
TRBJ2-7,TRBD2,once,TRBV27,CASSLGTSGANYEQYF,TGTGCCAGCAGTTTAGGGACTAGCGGGGCAAACTACGAGCAGTACTTC
TRBJ2-3,TRBD2,-,TRBV6-4,CASSTAGGADTQYF,TGTGCCAGCAGTACAGCGGGGGGAGCAGATACGCAGTATTTT
TRBJ1-3,-,-,TRBV5-6,CASSLTAGNTIYF,TGTGCCAGCAGCTTGACAGCAGGAAACACCATATATTTT
TRBJ2-1,-,-,TRBV6-6,CASSSKRGEQFF,TGTGCCAGCAGCTCCAAAAGGGGTGAGCAGTTCTTC
TRBJ2-2,TRBD2,-,TRBV4-3,CASSQDSGGNTGELFF,TGCGCCAGCAGCCAAGACAGCGGGGGGAACACCGGGGAGCTGTTTTTT
TRBJ2-1,-,-,TRBV28,CASSSRGYNEQFF,TGTGCCAGCAGTTCCCGGGGCTACAATGAGCAGTTCTTC
TRBJ1-1,-,-,TRBV6-5,CASSYSIRGTEAFF,TGTGCCAGCAGTTACTCGATCAGGGGCACTGAAGCTTTCTTT
TRBJ2-5,TRBD2,-,TRBV5-4,CASSQDLAGGLLEETQYF,TGCGCCAGCAGCCAAGATCTAGCGGGAGGGCTCTTAGAAGAGACCCAGTACTTC
TRBJ1-4,-,few,TRBV9,CASSAAVEGTNEKLFF,TGTGCCAGCAGCGCGGCCGTAGAGGGAACTAATGAAAAACTGTTTTTT
TRBJ2-3,TRBD2,-,TRBV27,CASSLSTSGRIDTQYF,TGTGCCAGCAGTCTCTCAACTAGCGGGAGGATAGATACGCAGTATTTT
TRBJ2-7,-,-,TRBV9,CASSVSRGPYEQYF,TGTGCCAGCAGCGTCAGCAGGGGACCCTACGAGCAGTACTTC
TRBJ1-4,TRBD1,-,TRBV7-6,CASSAKQGAVNEKLFF,TGTGCCAGCAGCGCCAAACAGGGGGCGGTTAATGAAAAACTGTTTTTT
TRBJ2-5,-,-,TRBV7-9,CASSLVGGGETQYF,TGTGCCAGCAGCTTGGTGGGAGGCGGGGAGACCCAGTACTTC
TRBJ2-7,TRBD2,-,TRBV15,CATSSLAGGEQYF,TGTGCCACCAGCAGCCTAGCGGGCGGCGAGCAGTACTTC
TRBJ2-7,-,medium-sized,TRBV6-6,CASLGGEQYF,TGTGCCAGCCTCGGCGGGGAGCAGTACTTC
TRBJ2-7,-,-,TRBV4-1,CASSQVLDSYYEQYF,TGCGCCAGCAGCCAAGTACTTGACTCATACTACGAGCAGTACTTC
TRBJ2-1,TRBD2,-,TRBV4-2,CASRPLRGEMDEQFF,TGTGCCAGCCGCCCTCTGCGGGGGGAAATGGATGAGCAGTTCTTC
TRBJ2-7,TRBD2,-,TRBV9,CASSVGLAGRGREQYF,TGTGCCAGCAGCGTAGGACTAGCGGGGAGGGGGCGCGAGCAGTACTTC
TRBJ2-5,TRBD1,-,TRBV28,CASSAQTGGLETQYF,TGTGCCAGCAGTGCCCAGACAGGGGGCCTAGAGACCCAGTACTTC
TRBJ2-7,-,-,TRBV4-1,CASSQGSSYEQYF,TGCGCCAGCAGCCAAGGGAGCTCCTACGAGCAGTACTTC
TRBJ1-2,TRBD1,few,TRBV19,CASDPGGQYGYTF,TGTGCCAGTGACCCCGGGGGACAGTATGGCTACACCTTC